This T cell receptor (beta chain) is drawn from a study of blood T cell repertoires in COVID-19. Study summary: Nucleic acid was either cDNA or gDNA, and it came from T cells, B-cell-depleted T cells, or PBMCs.

TCRdb's table, derived via immunoSEQ multiplex PCR, lists solely in-frame clones and lacks some. The sample consists of fewer than 200,000 clones, roughly nine tenths of them appearing once. CDR3 length equals 16 residues. Trimming left V 0 bases short and J 4 bases short, with 12 bases between. Germline V gene lookup returns CDR1 LGHNA and CDR2 YSLEER. V usage is TRBV4-3 and J usage is TRBJ2-2; D is perhaps TRBD1 (5 bases). The sequence derives from a man aged 18 to 29 who had recovered from COVID-19. Sequenced material: peripheral blood. The chain's CDR3 is CASSQDPRASTGELFF. In DNA form, the CDR3 reads TGCGCCAGCAGCCAAGACCCCAGGGCGAGCACCGGGGAGCTGTTTTTT.